This TCR beta chain was captured in a study of shared T cell receptors in the human thymus. Clones were read by immunoSEQ multiplex PCR, and TCRdb kept only the in-frame ones, dropping some. There are hundreds of thousands of clones in the sample; 75% to 85% occur only once, and about 0.013% lies in the top ten. The data were also submitted as part of a second study, on human thymus T cells.

This receptor was identified in a boy under two years old with a congenital heart defect. The specimen was thymocytes.

This CDR3 is CASEGGPRVHEQYF. The CDR3 DNA is TGCGCCAGCGAAGGGGGACCAAGGGTTCACGAGCAGTACTTC. The chain combines TRBV23-1 with TRBJ2-7; weak D call: TRBD1 (6 bases). TRBV23-1 qualifies as an ORF whose function is uncertain. Trimming removed 8 bases from V and 5 bases from J, with 19 bases in between. The CDR3 sequence is 14 residues long.